The T cell receptor beta chain described here comes from a study of T cell responses to AZD1222 COVID-19 vaccine. Study results and limitations: At 160-218 and 743-854, vaccine-associated CD4 TCRs were dominant, and they spanned spike. Spike-specific TCR breadth rose after two AZD1222 doses, and depth rose as well.

About this clone: Its antigen is still unknown.

Sequenced by immunoSEQ multiplex PCR; TCRdb stores in-frame clones only, minus some. The sample carries some 130,000 clones, approximately 92% recorded once. This sequence was found in an adult who received the AZD1222 COVID-19 vaccine. The sequenced sample was peripheral blood, obtained 28 days after the second AZD1222 dose.

For the CDR3, the DNA is TGCGCCAGCAGCTTGACGGGTATGGGCCAAGAGACCCAGTACTTC. This sequence encodes CASSLTGMGQETQYF. This chain uses TRBV5-1 with TRBJ2-5; no clear D gene. V lost 1 base and J 1 base, leaving 11 bases between the germline ends. CDR1 SGHRS and CDR2 YFSETQ come from the germline V gene. CDR3 length: 15 residues.